The sequence of this T cell receptor beta chain was determined in a study of neurological immune-mediated disorders. 5'RACE generated cDNA with 10-nucleotide random UMIs. Over 170 million TCR-beta sequences from 15-18 subjects came from every sequencing run. TCRdb re-called the 5' RACE reads through MiXCR, storing one row per CDR3 protein. Among 15,000 to 20,000 distinct CDR3 sequences listed, roughly 15% were seen once. V gave up 1 base and J gave up 6 bases, with 15 bases separating them. The length of the CDR3 is 15 residues. CDR1 and CDR2 (germline): SEHNR, FQNEAQ (reference sequence). This clonotype has ten or more counts.

The chain has TRBV7-9 and TRBJ1-2, with a weak D call TRBD1 (6 bases). The origin of this receptor is a woman aged 60-70 years with HTLV-1-associated myelopathy (HAM/TSP). Sample: CD4+ T cells from blood. The CDR3 nucleotides read TGTGCCAGCAGCTTAGAGTTACCAGGGGATAATGGCTACACCTTC. It encodes CASSLELPGDNGYTF.